This record covers a single T cell receptor (beta chain). Its antigen is still unknown. The sample is drawn from a study of graft-versus-host responses after intestinal transplantation. The study's findings and limits: Early after transplant, HvG clones declined as circulating GvH clones peaked.

The CDR3 is 15 residues long. Germline V gene data show CDR1 as ENHRY and CDR2 as SYGVKD. Trimming cost V 10 bases and J 0 bases, with 17 bases left between them. The repertoire was sequenced with immunoSEQ multiplex PCR; TCRdb's copy has only in-frame clones and lacks some. The sample gives under 45,000 clones, around 94% of which show up once; about 0.2% is in the top ten. The clonotype originates from a human donor who was the organ donor for an intestinal transplant. Here the sequenced sample was unstimulated CD4+ T cells sorted from spleen or lymph node cells, taken before transplant. The genes are TRBV10-3 and TRBJ2-3; D possibly corresponds to TRBD1 (6 bases). The CDR3 bases are TGTGCCACCCGAGACAGGACCCTTAGCACAGATACGCAGTATTTT. Its protein product is CATRDRTLSTDTQYF.